The clone carrying this TCR beta chain was counted at least ten times. Its antigen is as yet unknown. TCRdb re-called the PCR reads with MiXCR. This sample has some 86,000 clones, with 12% found just once. Before thyroid surgery, none of the patients had received any treatment. V lost 0 bases to trimming and J lost 11 bases, with 13 bases between them. This CDR3 is 12 amino acids long. Germline CDR1 reads GTSNPN; CDR2 reads SVGIG (reference sequence). The data derive from a study of metastatic and nonmetastatic thyroid tumors. Findings and limits, study-wide: Significantly higher TCR beta diversity was reportedly seen in malignant thyroid tumors than benign nodules, in blood and tumor.

This TCR was sampled from a female donor with papillary thyroid cancer or a benign thyroid nodule (not recorded which). Some clones in this sample may be carry-over from other donors' samples. The J gene is TRBJ1-1, the V gene TRBV30, with unresolved D. Sequencing used tumor tissue. The CDR3 DNA reads TGTGCCTGGAGTGTACAACGGAATAGGGCTTTCTTT. It specifies CAWSVQRNRAFF.